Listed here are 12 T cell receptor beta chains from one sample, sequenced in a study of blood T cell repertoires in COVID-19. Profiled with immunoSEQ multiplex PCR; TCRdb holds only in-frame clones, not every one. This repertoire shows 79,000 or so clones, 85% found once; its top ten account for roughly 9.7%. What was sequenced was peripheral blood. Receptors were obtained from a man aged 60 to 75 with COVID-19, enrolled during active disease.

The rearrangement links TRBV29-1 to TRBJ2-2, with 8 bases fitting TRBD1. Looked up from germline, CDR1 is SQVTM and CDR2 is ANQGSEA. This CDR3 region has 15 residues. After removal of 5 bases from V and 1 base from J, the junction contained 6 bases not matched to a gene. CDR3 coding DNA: TGCAGCGTTCGTCCCGGGACAGGGAACACCGGGGAGCTGTTTTTT. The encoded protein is CSVRPGTGNTGELFF.

Here the CDR3 DNA reads TGTGCCATCAGTGAGTCCAGAGGTCCCTACGAGCAGTACTTC. Its translation: CAISESRGPYEQYF. This chain uses TRBV10-3 with TRBJ2-7; D ambiguous. The V gene lost 0 bases and the J gene lost 2 bases, with 8 bases spanning the gap. Germline loops: CDR1 ENHRY, CDR2 SYGVKD. The CDR3 consists of 14 residues.

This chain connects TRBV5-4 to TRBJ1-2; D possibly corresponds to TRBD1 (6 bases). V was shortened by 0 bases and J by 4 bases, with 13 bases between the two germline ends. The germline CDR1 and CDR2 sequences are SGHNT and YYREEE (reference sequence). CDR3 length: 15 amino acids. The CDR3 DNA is TGTGCCAGCAGCTTGGCCTCCAGGGGTTCCTATGGCTACACCTTC. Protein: CASSLASRGSYGYTF.

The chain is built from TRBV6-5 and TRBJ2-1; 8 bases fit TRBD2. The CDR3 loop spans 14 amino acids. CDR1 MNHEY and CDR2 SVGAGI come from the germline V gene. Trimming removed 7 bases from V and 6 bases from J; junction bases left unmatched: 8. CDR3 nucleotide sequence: TGTGCCAGCAATACGGGAGGGCCGCTCAATGAGCAGTTCTTC. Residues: CASNTGGPLNEQFF.

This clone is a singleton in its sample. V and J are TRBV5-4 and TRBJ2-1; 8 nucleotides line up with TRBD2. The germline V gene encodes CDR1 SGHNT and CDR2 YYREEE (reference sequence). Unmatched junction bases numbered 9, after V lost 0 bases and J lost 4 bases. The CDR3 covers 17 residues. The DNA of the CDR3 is TGTGCCAGCAGCTTGGAGGGTCGCGCGGGAGGTTACAATGAGCAGTTCTTC. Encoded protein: CASSLEGRAGGYNEQFF.

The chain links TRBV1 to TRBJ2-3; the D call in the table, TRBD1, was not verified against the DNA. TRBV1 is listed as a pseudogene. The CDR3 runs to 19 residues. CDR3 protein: CTSSQDPPRRRGRGDTQYF. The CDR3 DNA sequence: TGCACCAGCAGCCAAGATCCACCCCGCCGCAGGGGGCGTGGAGATACGCAGTATTTT.

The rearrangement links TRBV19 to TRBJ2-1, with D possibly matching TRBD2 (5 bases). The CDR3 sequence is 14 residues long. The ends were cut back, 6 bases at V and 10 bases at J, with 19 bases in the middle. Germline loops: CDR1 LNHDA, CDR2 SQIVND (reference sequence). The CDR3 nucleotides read TGTGCCAGTAGCCCCCAGGACTCCACGTTGGAGCAGTTCTTC. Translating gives CASSPQDSTLEQFF.

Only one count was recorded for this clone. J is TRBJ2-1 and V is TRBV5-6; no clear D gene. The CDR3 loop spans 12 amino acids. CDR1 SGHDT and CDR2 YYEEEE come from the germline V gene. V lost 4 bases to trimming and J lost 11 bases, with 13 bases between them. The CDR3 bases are TGTGCCAGCAGCCTCCTAGAAAAAAAGCAGTTCTTC. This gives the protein CASSLLEKKQFF.

DNA for the CDR3: TGTGCCAGCAGCCCTCGGACTAGCGCCCATAGCACAGATACGCAGTATTTT. Its protein is CASSPRTSAHSTDTQYF. The chain uses TRBV7-2 and TRBJ2-3, with 9 positions matching TRBD2. Germline V gene sequence: CDR1 SGHTA, CDR2 FQGNSA. V was clipped by 5 bases and J by 0 bases; unmatched bases: 9. The CDR3 covers 17 residues.

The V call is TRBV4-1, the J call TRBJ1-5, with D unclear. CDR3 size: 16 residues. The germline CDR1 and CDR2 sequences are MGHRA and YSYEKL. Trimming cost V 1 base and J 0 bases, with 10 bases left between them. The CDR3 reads CASSQGRTPSNQPQHF. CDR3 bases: TGCGCCAGCAGCCAAGGGAGGACCCCTAGCAATCAGCCCCAGCATTTT.

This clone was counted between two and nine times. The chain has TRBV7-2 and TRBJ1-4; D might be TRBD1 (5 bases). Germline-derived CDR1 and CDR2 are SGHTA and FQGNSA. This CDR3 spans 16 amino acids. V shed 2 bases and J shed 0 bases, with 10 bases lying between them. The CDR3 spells CASSLRPGATNEKLFF. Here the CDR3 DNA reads TGTGCCAGCAGCTTACGGCCGGGGGCAACTAATGAAAAACTGTTTTTT.

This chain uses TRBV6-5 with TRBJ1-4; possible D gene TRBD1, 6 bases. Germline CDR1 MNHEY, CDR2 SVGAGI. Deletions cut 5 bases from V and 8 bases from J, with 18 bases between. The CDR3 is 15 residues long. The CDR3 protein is CASSRIDRNSEKLFF. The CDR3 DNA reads TGTGCCAGCAGTAGAATCGACAGGAACTCCGAAAAACTGTTTTTT.